Sequencing of this TCR beta chain was carried out in a study of T cells after yellow fever vaccination. Whole-study results and caveats: Among primary-vaccination clones, most reappeared after the booster, at around 97% for CD4 and about 90% for CD8. Relatively few clonotypes were ones that appeared in both CD4 and CD8 compartments. Weaker overall, the secondary response nonetheless peaked faster (day 5 versus 15).

They built TCR cDNA with 5'RACE template switching, a step that put in a universal primer site and UMIs. TCRdb itself ran the 5' RACE reads through MiXCR, one entry per CDR3 protein. Here the sample spans some 120,000 distinct CDR3 sequences, about 15% being singletons. This CDR3 region has 14 residues. Trimming left V 2 bases short and J 8 bases short, with 12 bases between. Germline V gene sequence: CDR1 SEHNR, CDR2 FQNEAQ (reference sequence). Concerning this clonotype: Its specificity is unknown.

This specimen consisted of CD8+ T cells sorted from PBMCs, obtained 5 days after the yellow fever booster vaccination. The TCR comes from a man between 18 and 35 years old who received the YFV17D yellow fever vaccine. This chain links TRBV7-9 with TRBJ1-4, with D perhaps matching TRBD1 (5 bases). The CDR3 coding sequence is TGTGCCAGCAGCTTACAGGGCACTTGGGAAAAACTGTTTTTT. It yields the protein CASSLQGTWEKLFF.